Included here is one T cell receptor beta chain sequence, with context. The data stem from a study of blood T cell repertoires in COVID-19. On the study more broadly: The United States, Italy and Spain provided the acute and convalescent COVID-19 samples. In each case, the material was cDNA or gDNA derived from T cells, B-cell-depleted T cells, or PBMCs.

Authors' processing steps: For nucleated cells, counts were estimated from reference gene primer amplification. TCRdb keeps only in-frame clones here, not all; method: immunoSEQ multiplex PCR. That table supplies the V and J calls and clone size; D and trimming were determined from the DNA. The table includes 200,000 or so clones, about 87% detected once. The CDR3 spans 13 residues. The V and J ends lost 2 bases and 1 base respectively, with 6 bases between them. Germline V gene sequence: CDR1 KGHSH, CDR2 LQKENI. Material: peripheral blood. The chain has TRBV18 and TRBJ2-7, with TRBD2 as a possible D gene (6 bases). The TCR originated in a man in his sixties with acute or convalescent COVID-19. DNA for the CDR3: TGTGCCAGCTCACCAGGGACTTCCTACGAGCAGTACTTC. Translation: CASSPGTSYEQYF.